This is a list of T cell receptor beta chains from one sample in a study of blood T cells in healthy people across ages. TCRdb itself ran the 5' RACE reads through MiXCR, one entry per CDR3 protein. The data show about 780,000 distinct CDR3 sequences, about half seen once. Sequencing input: blood. Receptors were obtained from an elderly man in good health. Both conserved end residues are part of each CDR3. The order of the fields is V gene, J gene, CDR3 protein.

TRBV7-2	TRBJ1-1	CASRRSTEAFF
TRBV20-1	TRBJ2-1	CSTGGAPQSSYNEQFF
TRBV20-1	TRBJ2-3	CSADSGRSTDTQYF
TRBV12-3/TRBV12-4	TRBJ2-3	CASSGLGRTDVEYF
TRBV20-1	TRBJ1-4	CSASPGATNEKLFF
TRBV10-3	TRBJ2-5	CAIGREGAQETQYF
TRBV24-1	TRBJ2-5	CATSGQDTYELYF
TRBV14	TRBJ1-2	CASSQTRESYGYTF
TRBV12-3/TRBV12-4	TRBJ1-6	CASRDSRPYNSPLHF
TRBV12-3/TRBV12-4	TRBJ2-1	CASSLPPGLAGLFF
TRBV12-3/TRBV12-4	TRBJ2-6	CASSRGYSSGANVLTF
TRBV7-2	TRBJ2-3	CASSTALGTQYF
TRBV4-3	TRBJ2-2	CASSQGGGVMGTGELFF
TRBV7-2	TRBJ2-1	CASSLDRRVEQFF
TRBV3-1	TRBJ1-1	CASSQDVQQNTEAFF
TRBV4-2	TRBJ2-5	CASSQEAGTYETQYF
TRBV5-1	TRBJ2-5	CASSPPEGGKTQYF
TRBV5-1	TRBJ2-1	CASSFDGGGPNEQFF
TRBV20-1	TRBJ2-6	CSAPSRDSGANVLTF
TRBV28	TRBJ2-2	CASSSPPLEPNTGELFF
TRBV20-1	TRBJ1-6	CSASYRVRTGSPLHF
TRBV18	TRBJ2-3	CASSPSLGQNTDTQYF
TRBV7-2	TRBJ2-1	CASSPRTFGEQFF
TRBV5-1	TRBJ2-3	CASSLRGGLRTDTQYF
TRBV20-1	TRBJ2-7	CSAGRGWTFSSYEQYF
TRBV12-3/TRBV12-4	TRBJ2-1	CACSLLAGLHEQFF
TRBV28	TRBJ2-5	CASSILAGERETQYF
TRBV5-5	TRBJ2-1	CASSPPLAGVRYNEQFF
TRBV12-3/TRBV12-4	TRBJ2-7	CASSLSGTSGTSSYEQYF
TRBV5-5	TRBJ2-5	CASSLTLAGRYNEQYF